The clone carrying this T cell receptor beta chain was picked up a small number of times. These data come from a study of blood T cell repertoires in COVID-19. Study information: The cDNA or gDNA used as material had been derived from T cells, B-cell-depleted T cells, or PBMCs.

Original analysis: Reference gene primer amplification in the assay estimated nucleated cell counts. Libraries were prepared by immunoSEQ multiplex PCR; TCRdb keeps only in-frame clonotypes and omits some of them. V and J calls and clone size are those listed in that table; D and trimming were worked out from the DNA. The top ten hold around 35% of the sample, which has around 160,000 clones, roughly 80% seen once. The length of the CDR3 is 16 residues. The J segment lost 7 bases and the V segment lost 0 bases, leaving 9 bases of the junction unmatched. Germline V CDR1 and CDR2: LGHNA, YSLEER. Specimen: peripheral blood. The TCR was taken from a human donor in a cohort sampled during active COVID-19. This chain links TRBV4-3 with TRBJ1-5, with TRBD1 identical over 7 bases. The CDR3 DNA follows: TGCGCCAGCAGCCAAGATTTGCTACAGGGGAACCAGCCCCAGCATTTT. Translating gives CASSQDLLQGNQPQHF.